The 5 T cell receptor beta chains in this list originate from one sample, sequenced in a study of memory CD8 T cells in hepatitis C reinfection. Clones were sequenced by immunoSEQ multiplex PCR, and TCRdb holds only the in-frame ones, with some missing. The sample lists some 40,000 clones; 85% to 90% were seen once. Regarding time point: peak reinfection, 3 to 8 weeks after reinfection detection. The sorted cells went straight to TCR sequencing with no prior in vitro expansion. Sequencing used naive CD8+ T cells sorted from blood. The receptors shown here come from a man aged 18-30 years with hepatitis C virus infection.

This chain connects TRBV4-1 to TRBJ2-5; TRBD2 aligns across 10 bases. Germline V gene sequence: CDR1 MGHRA, CDR2 YSYEKL. The CDR3 spans 14 residues. J lost 5 bases, V lost 2 bases, and 2 bases had no gene match. The CDR3 region has the DNA TGCGCCAGCAGCCAACTAGCGGGAGCGGAGACCCAGTACTTC. Translating gives CASSQLAGAETQYF.

The V and J genes are TRBV7-9 and TRBJ2-5, with TRBD1 matching over 7 bases. This CDR3 is 16 amino acids long. CDR1 SEHNR and CDR2 FQNEAQ come from the germline V gene (reference sequence). Unmatched junction bases numbered 10, after V lost 2 bases and J lost 4 bases. The CDR3 nucleotides are TGTGCCAGCAGCTTATACAGGGGTGGGGTCTCAGAGACCCAGTACTTC. Its translation: CASSLYRGGVSETQYF.

For the CDR3, the DNA is TGCGCCAGCAGCTTGGATACTAGCGGGAGTTTAAATGAGCAGTTCTTC. Its translation is CASSLDTSGSLNEQFF. The genes are TRBV5-1 and TRBJ2-1, with 11 bases lining up with TRBD2. The CDR3 extends over 16 amino acids. The J segment lost 7 bases and the V segment lost 0 bases, leaving 6 bases of the junction unmatched. Germline-derived CDR1 and CDR2 are SGHRS and YFSETQ.

The chain uses TRBV19 and TRBJ1-5; D is unclear. CDR1 is LNHDA and CDR2 is SQIVND in the germline V gene (reference sequence). V was clipped by 10 bases and J by 0 bases, with 16 bases between them. This CDR3 contains 15 residues. CDR3 coding DNA: TGTGCCACCGAGGCTAATCTTTATAGCAATCAGCCCCAGCATTTT. Translated, it gives CATEANLYSNQPQHF.

J is TRBJ2-2 and V is TRBV2, with D hard to call. The V and J ends lost 8 bases and 5 bases respectively, with 12 bases between them. From germline, CDR1 is SNHLY and CDR2 FYNNEI. CDR3 length: 13 residues. DNA of the CDR3: TGTGCCAGCGCCGCTTTGCGGACCGGGGAGCTGTTTTTT. Translating gives CASAALRTGELFF. Full variable domain (rest looked up from reference TRBV2 and TRBJ2-2): EPEVTQTPSHQVTQMGQEVILRCVPISNHLYFYWYRQILGQKVEFLVSFYNNEISEKSEIFDDQFSVERPDGSNFTLKIRSTKLEDSAMYFCASAALRTGELFFGEGSRLTVL.